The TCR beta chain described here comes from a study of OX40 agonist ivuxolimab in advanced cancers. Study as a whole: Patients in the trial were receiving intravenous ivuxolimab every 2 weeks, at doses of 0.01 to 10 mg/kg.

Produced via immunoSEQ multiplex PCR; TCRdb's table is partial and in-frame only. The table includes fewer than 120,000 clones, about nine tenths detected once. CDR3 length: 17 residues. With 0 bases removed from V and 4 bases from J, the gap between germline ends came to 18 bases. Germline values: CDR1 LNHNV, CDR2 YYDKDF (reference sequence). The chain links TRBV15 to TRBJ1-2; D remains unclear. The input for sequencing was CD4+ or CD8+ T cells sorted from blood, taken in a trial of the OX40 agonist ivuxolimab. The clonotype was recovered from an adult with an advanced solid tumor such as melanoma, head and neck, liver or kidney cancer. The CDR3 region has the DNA TGTGCCACCAGCAGAGATCTCTCGTCTGGGGTGGGCTATGGCTACACCTTC. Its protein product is CATSRDLSSGVGYGYTF.